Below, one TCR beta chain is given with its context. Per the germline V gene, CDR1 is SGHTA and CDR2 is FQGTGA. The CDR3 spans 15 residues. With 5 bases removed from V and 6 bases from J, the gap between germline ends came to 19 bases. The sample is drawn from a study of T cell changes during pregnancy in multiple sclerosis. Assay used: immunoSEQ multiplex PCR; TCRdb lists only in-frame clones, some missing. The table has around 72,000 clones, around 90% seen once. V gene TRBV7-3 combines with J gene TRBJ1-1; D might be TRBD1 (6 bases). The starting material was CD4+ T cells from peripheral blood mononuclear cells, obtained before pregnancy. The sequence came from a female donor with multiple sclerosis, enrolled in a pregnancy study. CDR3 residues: CASSPEAGARAEAFF. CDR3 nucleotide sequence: TGTGCCAGCAGCCCCGAGGCAGGGGCAAGGGCTGAAGCTTTCTTT.